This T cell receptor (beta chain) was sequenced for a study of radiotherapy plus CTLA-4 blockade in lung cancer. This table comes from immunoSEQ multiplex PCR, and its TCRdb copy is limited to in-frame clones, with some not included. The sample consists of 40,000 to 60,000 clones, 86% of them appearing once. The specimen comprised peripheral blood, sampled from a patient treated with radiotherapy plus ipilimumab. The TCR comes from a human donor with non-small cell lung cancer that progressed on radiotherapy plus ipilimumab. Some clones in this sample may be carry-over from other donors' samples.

The CDR3 DNA follows: TGCGCCAGCAGCCCCGACAGGATGAACTATGGCTACACCTTC. Its translation is CASSPDRMNYGYTF. V usage is TRBV5-1 and J usage is TRBJ1-2; a possible D gene is TRBD1 (6 bases). V lost 4 bases to trimming and J lost 2 bases, with 12 bases between them. This CDR3 spans 14 amino acids. Germline V gene data show CDR1 as SGHRS and CDR2 as YFSETQ.